This T cell receptor beta chain comes out of a study of cytomegalovirus exposure and HLA in healthy donors. The wider study: Out of about 170 million T cells, an earlier analysis found around 110 million unique TCR beta sequences in total.

This clone was picked up a small number of times. With 60 Vbeta and 13 Jbeta primers, the PCR was carried out. Profiling relied on immunoSEQ multiplex PCR, and the TCRdb table lists in-frame clones only, not all of them. Of around 130,000 clones listed, roughly 80% are singletons. The receptor was isolated from a woman aged 18-29 years in good health and CMV-seronegative. The sample was PBMCs.

Here the CDR3 reads CASSLVPGQGAGEQYF. As DNA, the CDR3 is TGCGCCAGCAGCCTCGTCCCGGGACAGGGAGCGGGCGAGCAGTACTTC. The chain is built from TRBV4-1 and TRBJ2-7; 9 bases agree with TRBD1. The germline V gene encodes CDR1 MGHRA and CDR2 YSYEKL. Trimming removed 4 bases from V and 6 bases from J; junction bases left unmatched: 13. CDR3 length: 16 residues.